The 32 T cell receptor beta chains presented below share a single source sample, sequenced in a study of T cells after yellow fever vaccination. TCRdb used MiXCR to reprocess the 5' RACE reads, holding one entry per CDR3 protein. The sample holds more than 250,000 distinct CDR3 sequences; 6.5% to 8.5% are singletons and the top ten take over 15%. The sample in question was PBMCs, obtained around 45 days after the first yellow fever vaccination. The receptors were sampled from a man younger than 35 who received the YFV17D yellow fever vaccine.

This clonotype was detected a few times. The V call is TRBV7-2, the J call TRBJ1-3, with D uncertain. CDR3 size: 15 residues. Germline CDR1 and CDR2: SGHTA and FQGNSA. Between the trimmed V and J ends, which lost 4 bases and 1 base, there was a span of 11 bases. Here the CDR3 reads CASSSHRESGNTIYF. The CDR3 coding sequence is TGTGCCAGCAGCTCCCACCGGGAATCTGGAAACACCATATATTTT.

The chain employs TRBV7-9 and TRBJ1-2; TRBD1 matches 7 bases. Germline V lookup: CDR1 SEHNR, CDR2 FQNEAQ (reference sequence). This CDR3 spans 16 amino acids. V dropped 6 bases and J dropped 2; count of bases not matched to a gene: 12. Here the CDR3 DNA reads TGTGCCAGCAGTACAAACAGGGGTGCGTCGAACTATGGCTACACCTTC. Encoded protein: CASSTNRGASNYGYTF.

This clonotype was observed at least ten times. The chain has TRBV12-3 or TRBV12-4 and TRBJ1-1, with D unresolved. Trimming took 2 bases from V and 0 from J, leaving 7 bases between them. The CDR3 has 14 residues. The CDR3 DNA follows: TGTGCCAGCAGTTTAAGAGGAATGAACACTGAAGCTTTCTTT. The encoded protein is CASSLRGMNTEAFF.

This sequence joins TRBV20-1 and TRBJ2-1; no firm D call. This CDR3 is 11 amino acids long. V lost 6 bases and J 7 bases, leaving 10 bases between the germline ends. Germline loops: CDR1 DFQATT, CDR2 SNEGSKA (reference sequence). This CDR3 reads CSAPRWNEQFF. The CDR3 nucleotides read TGCAGTGCGCCTAGGTGGAATGAGCAGTTCTTC.

The chain couples TRBV15 to TRBJ2-3; D call uncertain. This CDR3 has 15 amino acids. V lost 3 bases and J lost 5, with 15 bases in between. Germline V gene data show CDR1 as LNHNV and CDR2 as YYDKDF (reference sequence). The CDR3 protein is CATSRGDGWGDTQYF. In DNA form, the CDR3 reads TGTGCCACCAGCAGGGGCGATGGTTGGGGAGATACGCAGTATTTT.

This clonotype has just a few counts. The chain carries TRBV12-3 or TRBV12-4 and TRBJ1-2; 10 bases map to TRBD1. The CDR3 length is 14 residues. V shed 5 bases and J 6 bases; nucleotides not matched to a gene: 6. CDR3 loop: CASSRTGGRDGYTF. CDR3 bases: TGTGCCAGCAGTCGGACAGGGGGGCGAGATGGCTACACCTTC.

The rearrangement uses TRBV7-2 and TRBJ2-5; TRBD2 matches at 7 bases. The CDR3 is made up of 16 amino acids. V gave up 1 base and J gave up 5 bases; unmatched junction bases: 10. Germline V gives CDR1 SGHTA, CDR2 FQGNSA. The CDR3 here is CASSLGAAGRPETQYF. CDR3 nucleotide sequence: TGTGCCAGCAGCTTAGGAGCAGCGGGGCGACCGGAGACCCAGTACTTC. Filled out from reference TRBV7-2 and TRBJ2-5, the complete variable domain reads GAGVSQSPSNKVTEKGKDVELRCDPISGHTALYWYRQSLGQGLEFLIYFQGNSAPDKSGLPSDRFSAERTGGSVSTLTIQRTQQEDSAVYLCASSLGAAGRPETQYFGPGTRLLVL.

A few counts support this clonotype. V usage is TRBV5-1 and J usage is TRBJ1-3, with a tentative D call TRBD1 (6 bases). The V end lost 0 bases, the J end lost 0 bases, and 13 bases lay between the germline ends. The CDR3 spans 17 residues. CDR1 and CDR2 (germline): SGHRS, YFSETQ. The CDR3 spells CASSLVAGATSGNTIYF. The CDR3 bases are TGCGCCAGCAGCTTGGTGGCAGGGGCGACCTCTGGAAACACCATATATTTT.

The chain is built from TRBV5-5 and TRBJ1-1; no firm D call. Trimming took off 10 bases at V and 2 bases at J, with 21 bases between the two ends. Germline V gene sequence: CDR1 SGHKS, CDR2 YYEKEE (reference sequence). The CDR3 loop spans 15 amino acids. The CDR3 DNA reads TGTGCCGGAGATAATCCCCCACCCCTCAACACTGAAGCTTTCTTT. Translation gives CAGDNPPPLNTEAFF.

This clonotype was observed a handful of times. The chain is built from TRBV15 and TRBJ1-4, with D hard to call. CDR3 size: 15 residues. V gave up 0 bases and J gave up 4 bases, with 9 bases separating them. CDR1 and CDR2 from the germline V gene are LNHNV and YYDKDF (reference sequence). The DNA for the CDR3 is TGTGCCACCAGCAGAGAACGGCAGAATAATGAAAAACTGTTTTTT. It specifies CATSRERQNNEKLFF.

The table lists this clonotype with a few counts. The chain combines TRBV20-1 with TRBJ2-7, with 7 bases identical to TRBD2. Trimming removed 3 bases from V and 0 bases from J; junction bases left unmatched: 8. This CDR3 is built from 15 residues. Germline lookup yields CDR1 DFQATT and CDR2 SNEGSKA (reference sequence). CDR3 sequence: CSARDLGGYSYEQYF. The CDR3 nucleotides read TGCAGTGCTAGGGACTTGGGGGGGTACTCCTACGAGCAGTACTTC.

This clonotype was counted ten times or more. V usage is TRBV5-1 and J usage is TRBJ2-5; D not resolved. Per germline, CDR1 SGHRS and CDR2 YFSETQ. CDR3 length equals 14 residues. The V and J ends lost 6 bases and 4 bases respectively, with 16 bases between them. The CDR3 nucleotides are TGCGCCAGCACTATGGTGGACCCCCTAGAGACCCAGTACTTC. As protein: CASTMVDPLETQYF. The variable domain in full, with the rest retrieved from reference TRBV5-1 and TRBJ2-5, is KAGVTQTPRYLIKTRGQQVTLSCSPISGHRSVSWYQQTPGQGLQFLFEYFSETQRNKGNFPGRFSGRQFSNSRSEMNVSTLELGDSALYLCASTMVDPLETQYFGPGTRLLVL.

This clonotype came up many times. This chain uses TRBV29-1 with TRBJ2-5; possibly TRBD1 for D (5 bases). Trimming shortened V by 4 bases and J by 2 bases, and 8 bases separated the two germline ends. Germline V gene lookup returns CDR1 SQVTM and CDR2 ANQGSEA. This CDR3 is built from 12 residues. The CDR3 protein is CSVVQGQETQYF. The DNA of the CDR3 is TGCAGCGTTGTTCAGGGTCAAGAGACCCAGTACTTC.

This clonotype has just a few counts. This chain joins TRBV7-2 and TRBJ2-1; maybe TRBD2 (5 bases). Trimming cost V 1 base and J 2 bases, with 6 bases left between them. CDR3 length equals 14 residues. The germline V gene encodes CDR1 SGHTA and CDR2 FQGNSA. CDR3 residues: CASSLERAYNEQFF. As DNA, the CDR3 is TGTGCCAGCAGCTTAGAGAGGGCCTACAATGAGCAGTTCTTC. The variable domain in full, with the rest retrieved from reference TRBV7-2 and TRBJ2-1, is GAGVSQSPSNKVTEKGKDVELRCDPISGHTALYWYRQSLGQGLEFLIYFQGNSAPDKSGLPSDRFSAERTGGSVSTLTIQRTQQEDSAVYLCASSLERAYNEQFFGPGTRLTVL.

In its sample, this clonotype was seen many times. The rearrangement links TRBV6-1 to TRBJ2-4; 12 bases align to TRBD1. Trimming at V came to 0 bases and at J to 8 bases, leaving 5 bases not matched to a gene. Germline V gene lookup returns CDR1 MNHNS and CDR2 SASEGT. CDR3 size: 16 residues. CDR3 coding DNA: TGTGCCAGCAGTGAAGCGCAGGGGACAGGGGGCGACATTCAGTACTTC. Protein sequence: CASSEAQGTGGDIQYF.

The sample holds many counts of this clonotype. The gene calls are TRBV12-3 or TRBV12-4 and TRBJ1-5; 7 nucleotides match TRBD1. The V gene end was trimmed by 6 bases and the J gene end by 2 bases; junction bases not matched to a gene: 4. CDR3 size: 14 residues. The CDR3 loop reads CASSAGTGNQPQHF. The DNA of the CDR3 is TGTGCCAGCAGCGCGGGGACAGGCAATCAGCCCCAGCATTTT.

The table lists this clonotype with a few counts. The chain has TRBV4-3 and TRBJ2-7; D unresolved. Trimming removed 1 base at V and 3 bases at J, with 10 bases between. In germline, CDR1 is LGHNA, CDR2 YSLEER. The CDR3 runs 14 residues. CDR3 sequence reads: CASSQARGSYEQYV. CDR3 in DNA: TGCGCCAGCAGCCAAGCCCGCGGCAGCTACGAGCAGTACGTC.

This chain joins TRBV30 and TRBJ2-7; D gene uncertain. CDR1 is GTSNPN, CDR2 SVGIG, per germline (reference sequence). The CDR3 loop spans 12 amino acids. The CDR3 sequence is CALSHYSYEQYF. In DNA, the CDR3 is TGTGCGTTGTCTCACTACTCCTACGAGCAGTACTTC.

This clonotype was found many times. The chain is built from TRBV27 and TRBJ2-1; D remains ambiguous. The V end lost 3 bases, the J end lost 9 bases, and 9 bases lay between the germline ends. This CDR3 has 12 residues. The germline V gene has CDR1 MNHEY and CDR2 SMNVEV (reference sequence). The CDR3 reads CASSFPVGEQFF. The CDR3, as DNA: TGTGCCAGCAGTTTCCCAGTCGGTGAGCAGTTCTTC.

The chain recombines TRBV5-4 with TRBJ1-6; D is undetermined. The CDR3 covers 12 residues. Germline lookup yields CDR1 SGHNT and CDR2 YYREEE (reference sequence). V was shortened by 0 bases and J by 11 bases, with 6 bases between the two germline ends. The CDR3 DNA sequence: TGTGCCAGCAGCTTGGGCCGGCCACCCCTCCACTTT. Translated, it gives CASSLGRPPLHF.

There are a few counts of this clonotype. The CDR3 sequence is CATAGERYSPLHF. Here the CDR3 DNA reads TGTGCCACCGCCGGGGAAAGGTATTCACCCCTCCACTTT. The genes are TRBV27 and TRBJ1-6, with D uncertain. The CDR3 sequence is 13 residues long. In germline, CDR1 is MNHEY, CDR2 SMNVEV (reference sequence). Trimming removed 10 bases at V and 8 bases at J, with 15 bases between.

The rearrangement joins TRBV4-2 to TRBJ2-3; 8 bases line up with TRBD2. CDR1 and CDR2 from the germline V gene are LGHNA and YNFKEQ. The CDR3 totals 17 residues. J was trimmed by 5 bases and V by 4 bases; bases with no gene match: 14. The CDR3 DNA follows: TGTGCCAGCAGCCCCCCCCCACGGCGGGGGGCGGGAGATACGCAGTATTTT. Translating it yields CASSPPPRRGAGDTQYF.

The chain uses TRBV6-2 or TRBV6-3 and TRBJ1-5; 9 bases map to TRBD1. The germline gives CDR1 MNHEY, CDR2 SVGEGT. The CDR3 is 15 residues long. With V trimmed by 6 bases and J by 3 bases, 6 bases remained unmatched. DNA of the CDR3: TGTGCCAGCAGCCTCTGGGACAGGGTCAATCAGCCCCAGCATTTT. Residues: CASSLWDRVNQPQHF.

V usage is TRBV5-8 and J usage is TRBJ2-1, with D possibly TRBD1 on 5 matching bases. Germline V gives CDR1 SGHTS, CDR2 YDEGEE. CDR3 length: 14 residues. V dropped 0 bases and J dropped 6 bases, with 10 bases sitting between them. In DNA, the CDR3 is TGTGCCAGCAGCTTGGACAGGTTCGGCAATGAGCAGTTCTTC. Amino acid sequence: CASSLDRFGNEQFF.

V gene TRBV12-3 or TRBV12-4 combines with J gene TRBJ1-2; TRBD1 matches 7 bases. J gave up 5 bases and V 2 bases, and 11 bases lay outside the gene matches. The CDR3 contains 16 residues. CDR3 sequence reads: CASSLSSGGGAYGYTF. The CDR3 DNA sequence: TGTGCCAGCAGTTTATCAAGCGGAGGGGGCGCTTATGGCTACACCTTC.

This clonotype appeared a few times. The chain carries TRBV7-3 and TRBJ2-2, with a weak D call TRBD1 (6 bases). Looked up from germline, CDR1 is SGHTA and CDR2 is FQGTGA. Between the trimmed V and J ends, which lost 2 bases and 7 bases, there was a span of 14 bases. This CDR3 spans 15 amino acids. CDR3 bases: TGTGCCAGCAGCTTATTTCCAGGGGTGGACGGGGAGCTGTTTTTT. Residues: CASSLFPGVDGELFF.

This clonotype has ten or more counts. The chain is built from TRBV27 and TRBJ2-2, with no clear D. Germline V gene sequence: CDR1 MNHEY, CDR2 SMNVEV (reference sequence). Trimming cost V 11 bases and J 0 bases, with 10 bases left between them. The CDR3 has 13 residues. Here the CDR3 reads CACSSANTGELFF. The CDR3 DNA is TGTGCCTGCTCGTCCGCGAACACCGGGGAGCTGTTTTTT.

The chain couples TRBV6-1 to TRBJ2-3; 14 bases are shared with TRBD2. The CDR3 runs 17 residues. J was trimmed by 7 bases and V by 4 bases; bases with no gene match: 10. The germline gives CDR1 MNHNS, CDR2 SASEGT. The CDR3 reads CASSATGTSGGGNTQYF. The CDR3 DNA follows: TGTGCCAGCAGTGCGACCGGGACTAGCGGGGGCGGAAATACGCAGTATTTT.

This clonotype was found many times. This chain connects TRBV20-1 to TRBJ2-3, with TRBD1 identical over 9 bases. The CDR3 totals 13 residues. Looked up from germline, CDR1 is DFQATT and CDR2 is SNEGSKA (reference sequence). V shed 3 bases, J shed 5 bases, and the junction held 3 bases outside the gene matches. CDR3 sequence reads: CSASGTGIDTQYF. The CDR3 DNA follows: TGCAGTGCTAGCGGGACAGGGATAGATACGCAGTATTTT.

In its sample, this clonotype was seen a few times. The rearrangement uses TRBV6-2 or TRBV6-3 and TRBJ2-5; no definite D call. V lost 5 bases and J 5 bases, leaving 9 bases between the germline ends. CDR3 size: 12 residues. Looked up from germline, CDR1 is MNHEY and CDR2 is SVGEGT. This chain's CDR3 is CASSTSRETQYF. The CDR3 DNA is TGTGCCAGCAGTACGAGCCGGGAGACCCAGTACTTC.

V and J are TRBV7-8 and TRBJ2-1; 9 nucleotides match TRBD1. The CDR3 runs to 16 residues. V was pared by 5 bases and J by 7 bases, with 12 bases of the junction left unmatched. The V gene's germline CDR1 is SGHVS and CDR2 FQNEAQ. The DNA of the CDR3 is TGTGCCAGCAGCCCCTTCCGCGGGACAGGGCTAAATGAGCAGTTCTTC. This encodes CASSPFRGTGLNEQFF. The entire variable domain, with the rest obtained from reference TRBV7-8 and TRBJ2-1, is as follows: GAGVSQSPRYKVAKRGQDVALRCDPISGHVSLFWYQQALGQGPEFLTYFQNEAQLDKSGLPSDRFFAERPEGSVSTLKIQRTQQEDSAVYLCASSPFRGTGLNEQFFGPGTRLTVL.

This rearrangement joins TRBV20-1 to TRBJ1-5; TRBD1 matches at 10 bases. The CDR3 is 15 amino acids. After removal of 6 bases from V and 6 bases from J, the junction contained 11 bases not matched to a gene. Germline V CDR1 and CDR2: DFQATT, SNEGSKA (reference sequence). CDR3 in amino acids: CSAGGQGQKSQPQHF. Here the CDR3 DNA reads TGCAGTGCGGGGGGACAGGGGCAAAAGAGTCAGCCCCAGCATTTT.